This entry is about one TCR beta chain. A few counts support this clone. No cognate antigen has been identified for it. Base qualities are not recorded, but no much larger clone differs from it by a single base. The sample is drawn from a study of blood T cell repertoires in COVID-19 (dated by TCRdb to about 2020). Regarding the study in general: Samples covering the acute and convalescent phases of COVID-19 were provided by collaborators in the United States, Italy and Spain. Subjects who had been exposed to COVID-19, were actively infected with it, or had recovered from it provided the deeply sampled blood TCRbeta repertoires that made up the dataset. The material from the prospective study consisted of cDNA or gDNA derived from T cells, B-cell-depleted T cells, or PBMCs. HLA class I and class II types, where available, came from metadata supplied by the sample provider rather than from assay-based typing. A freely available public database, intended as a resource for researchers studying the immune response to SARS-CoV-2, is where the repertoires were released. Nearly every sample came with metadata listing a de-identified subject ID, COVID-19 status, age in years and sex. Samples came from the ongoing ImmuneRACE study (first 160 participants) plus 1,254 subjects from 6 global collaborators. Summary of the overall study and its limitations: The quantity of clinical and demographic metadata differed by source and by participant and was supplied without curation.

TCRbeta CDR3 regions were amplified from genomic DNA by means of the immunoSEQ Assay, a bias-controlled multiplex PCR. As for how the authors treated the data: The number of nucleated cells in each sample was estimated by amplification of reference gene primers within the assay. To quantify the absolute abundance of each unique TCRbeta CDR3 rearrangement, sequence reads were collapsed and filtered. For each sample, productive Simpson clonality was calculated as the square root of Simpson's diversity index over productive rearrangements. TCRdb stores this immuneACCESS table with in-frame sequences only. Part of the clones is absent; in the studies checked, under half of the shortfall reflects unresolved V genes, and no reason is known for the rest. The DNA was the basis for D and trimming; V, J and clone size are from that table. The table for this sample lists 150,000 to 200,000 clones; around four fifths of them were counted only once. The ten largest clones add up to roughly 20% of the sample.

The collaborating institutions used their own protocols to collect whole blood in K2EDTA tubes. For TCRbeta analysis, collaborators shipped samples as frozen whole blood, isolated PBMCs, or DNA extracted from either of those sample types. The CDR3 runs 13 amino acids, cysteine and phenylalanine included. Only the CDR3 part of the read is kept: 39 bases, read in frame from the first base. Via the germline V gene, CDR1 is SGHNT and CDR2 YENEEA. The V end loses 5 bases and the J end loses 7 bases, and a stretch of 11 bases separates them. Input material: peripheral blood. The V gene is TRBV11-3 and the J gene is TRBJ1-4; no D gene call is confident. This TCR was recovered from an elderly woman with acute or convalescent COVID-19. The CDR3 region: CASSEGPLEKLFF. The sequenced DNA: TGTGCCAGCAGCGAGGGCCCGCTTGAAAAACTGTTTTTT.